These 30 T cell receptor beta chains originate from one sample sequenced in a study of T cell repertoires in cytomegalovirus infection. TCRdb re-called the reads with MiXCR, one entry per CDR3 protein. The table lists approximately 76,000 distinct CDR3 sequences, roughly 3.6% of them singletons, with approximately 5% in the top ten. Sample: PBMCs. These receptors all stem from a human donor in good health (CMV status not recorded). Some clones in this sample may be carry-over from other donors' samples.

This clonotype was detected ten times or more. The chain has TRBV6-2 or TRBV6-3 and TRBJ2-3; TRBD2 matches 14 bases. The V gene end was trimmed by 2 bases and the J gene end by 2 bases; junction bases not matched to a gene: 3. The CDR3 is 17 residues long. Germline CDR1 and CDR2: MNHEY and SVGEGT. CDR3 residues: CASSYRLAGGVTDTQYF. The DNA of the CDR3 is TGTGCCAGCAGTTACCGACTAGCGGGGGGGGTCACAGATACGCAGTATTTT.

This clonotype was seen many times. The chain joins TRBV5-4 to TRBJ1-2; the match to TRBD1 covers 8 bases. The junction had 15 bases not matched to a gene; V was cut back by 6 bases and J by 8 bases. The germline gives CDR1 SGHNT, CDR2 YYREEE (reference sequence). The CDR3 runs to 15 residues. Here the CDR3 DNA reads TGTGCCAGCAACCCCCAGACAGGGGAAATCGGGGGCTACACCTTC. Translation gives CASNPQTGEIGGYTF.

This clonotype occurred many times. The CDR3 sequence: CASSSQGANEAFF. As DNA, the CDR3 is TGTGCCAGCAGTTCTCAGGGGGCAAATGAAGCTTTCTTT. J is TRBJ1-1 and V is TRBV12-3 or TRBV12-4, with TRBD1 matching 8 bases. The CDR3 has 13 residues. Losses at the gene ends were 4 bases for V and 7 bases for J; bases not matched to a gene: 5.

This clonotype was counted ten times or more. The chain combines TRBV3-1 with TRBJ1-2; D remains unclear. The CDR3 spans 13 residues. V lost 0 bases and J lost 8, with 10 bases in between. Germline V gene data show CDR1 as LGHDT and CDR2 as YNNKEL (reference sequence). The CDR3 DNA is TGTGCCAGCAGCCAAGATTTTTCCGTGGGCTACACCTTC. This encodes CASSQDFSVGYTF.

This clonotype has a count of ten or more. This chain links TRBV4-3 with TRBJ2-5; D not resolved. The CDR3 totals 14 residues. Germline V gene sequence: CDR1 LGHNA, CDR2 YSLEER. V lost 0 bases to trimming and J lost 5 bases, with 10 bases between them. CDR3 sequence: CASSQEARVETQYF. Here the CDR3 DNA reads TGCGCCAGCAGCCAAGAAGCTAGGGTGGAGACCCAGTACTTC.

The sample holds many counts of this clonotype. This CDR3 reads CSASLSGLAKNIQYF. DNA for the CDR3: TGCAGTGCTAGTTTGTCGGGGCTAGCCAAAAACATTCAGTACTTC. V usage is TRBV20-1 and J usage is TRBJ2-4, with D perhaps assigned TRBD1 or TRBD2 (5 bases each). This CDR3 has 15 amino acids. Looked up from germline, CDR1 is DFQATT and CDR2 is SNEGSKA (reference sequence). V lost 3 bases and J lost 0, with 12 bases in between.

The table lists this clonotype with many counts. The genes are TRBV7-9 and TRBJ1-6; D is uncertain. The CDR3 runs to 16 residues. CDR1 and CDR2 from the germline V gene are SEHNR and FQNEAQ (reference sequence). V lost 2 bases, J lost 8 bases, and 16 bases lay in between. CDR3 sequence (DNA): TGTGCCAGCAGCTTATCGGCGTGGCGAGTGGATTCACCCCTCCACTTT. Protein: CASSLSAWRVDSPLHF.

This clonotype appeared many times. This chain links TRBV19 with TRBJ2-3, with 12 bases lining up with TRBD2. From germline, CDR1 is LNHDA and CDR2 SQIVND (reference sequence). The CDR3 contains 14 residues. J was trimmed by 3 bases and V by 8 bases; bases with no gene match: 3. Here the CDR3 DNA reads TGTGCCAGTGCCCTAGCGGGGGGGACAGATACGCAGTATTTT. This codes for CASALAGGTDTQYF.

This clonotype was counted ten times or more. V and J are TRBV7-2 and TRBJ2-1, with 13 positions matching TRBD2. Germline-derived CDR1 and CDR2 are SGHTA and FQGNSA. Trimming cost V 0 bases and J 9 bases; bases outside gene matches: 5. The CDR3 runs 16 residues. CDR3 DNA sequence: TGTGCCAGCAGCTTAGCTAGGACTAGCGGGGGATTTGAGCAGTTCTTC. It specifies CASSLARTSGGFEQFF.

Many counts were recorded for this clonotype. The chain recombines TRBV11-2 with TRBJ1-1, with a tentative D call TRBD1 (6 bases). This CDR3 has 15 amino acids. Germline V CDR1 and CDR2: SGHAT, FQNNGV. The V end was cut by 5 bases, the J end by 0 bases, with 13 bases between. The CDR3 reads CASSPVRGMNTEAFF. The CDR3 DNA is TGTGCCAGCAGCCCCGTGAGGGGGATGAACACTGAAGCTTTCTTT. The variable domain in full, with the rest retrieved from reference TRBV11-2 and TRBJ1-1, is EAGVAQSPRYKIIEKRQSVAFWCNPISGHATLYWYQQILGQGPKLLIQFQNNGVVDDSQLPKDRFSAERLKGVDSTLKIQPAKLEDSAVYLCASSPVRGMNTEAFFGQGTRLTVV.

In this sample, this clonotype turned up many times. The chain joins TRBV7-9 to TRBJ2-3, with D perhaps TRBD2 (5 bases). Trimming took off 3 bases at V and 1 base at J, with 14 bases between the two ends. This CDR3 comprises 16 residues. CDR1 is SEHNR and CDR2 is FQNEAQ in the germline V gene (reference sequence). The CDR3 DNA reads as TGTGCCAGCAGCTTGATCCTCGCGCGGGGCACAGATACGCAGTATTTT. Encoded protein: CASSLILARGTDTQYF.

This clonotype was counted at least ten times. V gene TRBV7-8 combines with J gene TRBJ1-1, with D hard to call. Germline V gene sequence: CDR1 SGHVS, CDR2 FQNEAQ. Trimming pared 1 base from V and 7 bases from J, leaving 7 bases between. There are 12 residues in the CDR3. The DNA of the CDR3 is TGTGCCAGCAGCTTAGGAGGGCTTGAAGCTTTCTTT. Translated, it gives CASSLGGLEAFF.

This clonotype was recorded many times. The V call is TRBV18, the J call TRBJ2-7, with D possibly called TRBD1 or TRBD2 (5 bases each). Germline CDR1 KGHSH, CDR2 LQKENI. V dropped 3 bases and J dropped 3 bases, with 15 bases sitting between them. The length of the CDR3 is 15 residues. CDR3 sequence (DNA): TGTGCCAGCTCACCTTCGGGACCATCAGACTACGAGCAGTACTTC. Protein sequence: CASSPSGPSDYEQYF.

This clonotype was counted many times. Here the CDR3 reads CASSAGIPPKAFF. DNA of the CDR3: TGTGCCAGCAGTGCAGGGATCCCACCTAAAGCTTTCTTT. V is TRBV6-4 and J is TRBJ1-1; D may be TRBD1 (5 bases). This CDR3 comprises 13 residues. Trimming cost V 4 bases and J 9 bases, with 15 bases left between them. CDR1 and CDR2 from the germline V gene are MRHNA and SNTAGT.

This clonotype was counted many times. The V and J genes are TRBV7-9 and TRBJ2-7, with 9 bases that match TRBD1. Trimming took 3 bases from V and 4 from J; bases not matched to a gene: 10. This CDR3 comprises 16 residues. Germline values: CDR1 SEHNR, CDR2 FQNEAQ (reference sequence). CDR3 in amino acids: CASSFPSGTGSYEQYF. CDR3 DNA sequence: TGTGCCAGCAGCTTTCCCTCCGGGACAGGGTCTTACGAGCAGTACTTC.

This clonotype was recorded at least ten times. V gene TRBV7-2 combines with J gene TRBJ2-1, with TRBD1 matching 8 bases. In germline, CDR1 is SGHTA, CDR2 FQGNSA. The CDR3 is made up of 15 amino acids. Germline trimming cut 5 bases from V and 1 base from J; bases unmatched to any gene: 4. In DNA, the CDR3 is TGTGCCAGCAGCAACAGACAGGGGTCCTACAATGAGCAGTTCTTC. Translated, it gives CASSNRQGSYNEQFF.

This clonotype was seen at least ten times. The chain combines TRBV24-1 with TRBJ2-3, with D perhaps TRBD2 (6 bases). The CDR3 totals 12 residues. V lost 5 bases, J lost 9 bases, and 11 bases lay in between. CDR1 and CDR2 from the germline V gene are KGHDR and SFDVKD. The CDR3 DNA reads TGTGCCACCAGTGGCTCTAGCGAAACGCAGTATTTT. It is translated as CATSGSSETQYF.

This clonotype appeared a few times. DNA for the CDR3: TGTGCCAGCAGCTCTACTAGCGTCCATGAGCAGTTCTTC. Its translation: CASSSTSVHEQFF. The chain combines TRBV7-9 with TRBJ2-1; 7 bases are a match to TRBD2. This CDR3 spans 13 amino acids. With V trimmed by 4 bases and J by 8 bases, 5 bases remained unmatched. Germline V gene data show CDR1 as SEHNR and CDR2 as FQNEAQ (reference sequence).

This clonotype was picked up many times. The J gene is TRBJ2-5, the V gene TRBV7-2, with 11 bases aligning to TRBD2. This CDR3 has 19 amino acids. Germline V gene lookup returns CDR1 SGHTA and CDR2 FQGNSA. V dropped 0 bases and J dropped 5; count of bases not matched to a gene: 14. The CDR3 DNA sequence: TGTGCCAGCAGCTTAGCAGGGCTAGCGGGGGGCTTAAAGGAGGAGACCCAGTACTTC. This translates into CASSLAGLAGGLKEETQYF.

This clonotype was found many times. The chain employs TRBV12-3 or TRBV12-4 and TRBJ1-1, with a possible D match to TRBD1 (6 bases). The V end lost 8 bases, the J end lost 1 base, and 11 bases lay between the germline ends. The CDR3 spans 13 residues. The CDR3 sequence is CASGSGANTEAFF. DNA of the CDR3: TGTGCCAGCGGGTCGGGGGCGAACACTGAAGCTTTCTTT.

This clonotype appeared many times. This chain uses TRBV12-3 or TRBV12-4 with TRBJ1-5; D unclear. Trimming removed 6 bases at V and 3 bases at J, with 12 bases between. CDR3 length: 14 amino acids. This chain's CDR3 is CASSPAATNQPQHF. The CDR3, as DNA: TGTGCCAGCAGCCCCGCCGCGACCAATCAGCCCCAGCATTTT.

The sample holds many counts of this clonotype. V gene TRBV11-2 combines with J gene TRBJ2-7; no reliable D call. CDR3 size: 15 residues. The V and J ends lost 2 bases and 0 bases respectively, with 11 bases between them. CDR1 and CDR2 from the germline V gene are SGHAT and FQNNGV. The CDR3 protein is CASSLSGRFSYEQYF. The CDR3 DNA is TGTGCCAGCAGCTTATCAGGCAGGTTCTCCTACGAGCAGTACTTC. The full variable domain, its missing parts supplied by reference TRBV11-2 and TRBJ2-7, is EAGVAQSPRYKIIEKRQSVAFWCNPISGHATLYWYQQILGQGPKLLIQFQNNGVVDDSQLPKDRFSAERLKGVDSTLKIQPAKLEDSAVYLCASSLSGRFSYEQYFGPGTRLTVT.

This clonotype was detected many times. CDR3 sequence reads: CASSVHPPQWDRGPGELFF. As DNA, the CDR3 is TGTGCCAGCAGCGTACATCCCCCCCAGTGGGACAGGGGGCCCGGGGAGCTGTTTTTT. The chain uses TRBV7-3 and TRBJ2-2; 12 bases map to TRBD1. Germline values: CDR1 SGHTA, CDR2 FQGTGA. J lost 6 bases, V lost 5 bases, and 16 bases had no gene match. This CDR3 contains 19 residues.

This clonotype was recorded at least ten times. The chain carries TRBV20-1 and TRBJ2-3, with a weak D call TRBD2 (6 bases). The CDR3 runs 14 residues. Looked up from germline, CDR1 is DFQATT and CDR2 is SNEGSKA (reference sequence). V dropped 1 base and J dropped 5 bases, with 13 bases sitting between them. The DNA for the CDR3 is TGCAGTGCTAGAGGCGGGACCCACGGAGATACGCAGTATTTT. As protein: CSARGGTHGDTQYF.

This clonotype was detected many times. DNA for the CDR3: TGCAGTGCTAGAGATAGAGACAGGGCCGGCTACACCTTC. It codes for CSARDRDRAGYTF. J is TRBJ1-2 and V is TRBV20-1; 7 positions agree with TRBD1. CDR1 DFQATT and CDR2 SNEGSKA come from the germline V gene (reference sequence). CDR3 length: 13 amino acids. With V trimmed by 0 bases and J by 8 bases, 6 bases remained unmatched.

This clonotype was found many times. This chain joins TRBV29-1 and TRBJ2-1; 7 nucleotides line up with TRBD2. V was pared by 8 bases and J by 4 bases, with 8 bases of the junction left unmatched. The CDR3 is 13 residues long. The germline V gene has CDR1 SQVTM and CDR2 ANQGSEA. CDR3 DNA sequence: TGCAGCCAGGGAGGGCTAGATTACAATGAGCAGTTCTTC. Translated, it gives CSQGGLDYNEQFF.

This clonotype has ten or more counts. The J gene is TRBJ1-3, the V gene TRBV7-2; D is unresolved. Per the germline V gene, CDR1 is SGHTA and CDR2 is FQGNSA. Deletions cut 2 bases from V and 8 bases from J, with 10 bases between. This CDR3 comprises 13 residues. CDR3 region: CASSLFAGHTIYF. The CDR3 region has the DNA TGTGCCAGCAGCTTATTTGCGGGCCACACCATATATTTT.

This clonotype has ten or more counts. V and J are TRBV27 and TRBJ1-1; no firm D call. The CDR3 covers 14 residues. Trimming pared 4 bases from V and 0 bases from J, leaving 9 bases between. In germline, CDR1 is MNHEY, CDR2 SMNVEV (reference sequence). CDR3 in DNA: TGTGCCAGCAGTTCGGCAAGTATGAACACTGAAGCTTTCTTT. As protein: CASSSASMNTEAFF.

This clonotype appeared many times. The genes are TRBV10-3 and TRBJ1-1; TRBD1 aligns across 10 bases. After removal of 7 bases from V and 5 bases from J, the junction contained 4 bases not matched to a gene. CDR1 and CDR2 (germline): ENHRY, SYGVKD. The CDR3 is made up of 13 amino acids. CDR3 in amino acids: CAITGQGSTEAFF. The CDR3 DNA reads as TGTGCCATCACGGGACAGGGGTCGACTGAAGCTTTCTTT.

In its sample, this clonotype was seen many times. Written as DNA, the CDR3 is TGCAGTGCTAGTAGAGGGAACACTGAAGCTTTCTTT. Translated: CSASRGNTEAFF. V gene TRBV20-1 combines with J gene TRBJ1-1; no clear D gene. The V gene's germline CDR1 is DFQATT and CDR2 SNEGSKA (reference sequence). The CDR3 runs 12 residues. Trimming pared 3 bases from V and 1 base from J, leaving 6 bases between.